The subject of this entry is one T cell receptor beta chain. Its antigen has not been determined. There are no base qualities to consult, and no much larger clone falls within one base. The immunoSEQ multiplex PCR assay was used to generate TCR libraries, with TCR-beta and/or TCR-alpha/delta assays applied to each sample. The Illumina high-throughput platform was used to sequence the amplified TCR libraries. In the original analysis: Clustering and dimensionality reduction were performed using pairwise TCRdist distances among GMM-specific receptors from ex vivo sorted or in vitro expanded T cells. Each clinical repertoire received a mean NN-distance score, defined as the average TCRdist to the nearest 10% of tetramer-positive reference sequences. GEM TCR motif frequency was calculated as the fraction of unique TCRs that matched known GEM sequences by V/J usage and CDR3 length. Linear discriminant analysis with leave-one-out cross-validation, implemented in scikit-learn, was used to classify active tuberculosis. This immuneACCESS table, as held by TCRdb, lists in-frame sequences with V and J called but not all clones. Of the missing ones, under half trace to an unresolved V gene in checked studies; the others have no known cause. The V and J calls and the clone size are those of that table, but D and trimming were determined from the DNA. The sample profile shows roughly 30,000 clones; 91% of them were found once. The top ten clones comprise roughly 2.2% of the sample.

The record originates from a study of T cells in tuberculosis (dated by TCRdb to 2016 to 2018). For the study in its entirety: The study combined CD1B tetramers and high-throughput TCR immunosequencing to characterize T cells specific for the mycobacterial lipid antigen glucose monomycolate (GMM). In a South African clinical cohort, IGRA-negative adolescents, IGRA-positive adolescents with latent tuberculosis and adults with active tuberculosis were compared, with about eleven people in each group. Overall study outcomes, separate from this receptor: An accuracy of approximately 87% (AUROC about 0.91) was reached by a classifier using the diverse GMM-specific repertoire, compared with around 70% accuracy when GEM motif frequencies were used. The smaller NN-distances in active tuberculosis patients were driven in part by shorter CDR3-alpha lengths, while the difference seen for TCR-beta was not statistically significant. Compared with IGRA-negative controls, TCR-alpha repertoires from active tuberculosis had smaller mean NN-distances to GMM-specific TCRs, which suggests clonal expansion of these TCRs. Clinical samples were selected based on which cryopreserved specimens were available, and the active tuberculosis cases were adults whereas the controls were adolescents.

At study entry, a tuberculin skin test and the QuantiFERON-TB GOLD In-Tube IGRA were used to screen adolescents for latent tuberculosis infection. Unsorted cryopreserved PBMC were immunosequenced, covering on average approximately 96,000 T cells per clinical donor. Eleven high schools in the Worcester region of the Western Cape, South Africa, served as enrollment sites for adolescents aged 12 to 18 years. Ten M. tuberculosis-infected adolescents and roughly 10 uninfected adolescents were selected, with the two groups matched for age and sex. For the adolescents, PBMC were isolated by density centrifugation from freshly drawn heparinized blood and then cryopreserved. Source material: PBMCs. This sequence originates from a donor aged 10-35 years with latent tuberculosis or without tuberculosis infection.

The CDR3 in this case is CASSGKPGGDEQYF. The DNA sequence is given as TGTGCCAGCAGCGGTAAACCGGGGGGGGACGAGCAGTACTTC. This sequence uses TRBV5-6 and TRBJ2-7; the junction holds 8 bases that match TRBD2. CDR1 and CDR2, looked up from the germline V gene, are SGHDT and YYEEEE. Measured from the cysteine to the phenylalanine, the CDR3 is 14 residues long. Left in the record is the CDR3 DNA by itself, 42 bases read in frame from the first base. Germline trimming amounts to 4 bases on V and 5 bases on J, with 8 as the count of junction bases outside the gene matches.